This section outlines one T cell receptor beta chain sequence together with its context. The antigen is undetermined. This entry comes from a study of early T cells in non-severe SARS-CoV-2 infection. Study context: The input, bulk RNA from unsorted whole blood, was sequenced, and chains were unpaired. General study results and limits: VDJdb-based matching was biased toward anti-spike CD8 responses and missed private and CD4 specificities.

V lost 4 bases to trimming and J lost 0 bases, with 27 bases between them. The CDR3 has 20 residues. Germline CDR1 and CDR2: KGHSH and LQKENI. Individual cDNA molecules each received unique molecular identifiers attached to them. TCRdb passed the 5' RACE reads through MiXCR, listing each CDR3 protein once. The table shows some 67,000 distinct CDR3 sequences, with roughly an eighth occurring only once. The sample taken for sequencing was whole blood. The source of this sequence is an adult who was a healthcare worker with PCR-confirmed SARS-CoV-2 infection or an uninfected control (not recorded which). This chain links TRBV18 with TRBJ1-1; the D is unclear. The CDR3 reads CASSLSPLGSVDIMNTEAFF. The CDR3 nucleotides read TGTGCCAGCTCACTATCCCCGCTGGGCAGCGTGGATATCATGAACACTGAAGCTTTCTTT.